Presented here are 2 T cell receptor beta chains from one specimen sequenced in a study of shared clonotypes between healthy human individuals. Assay used: immunoSEQ multiplex PCR; TCRdb lists only in-frame clones, some missing. This sample carries around 720,000 clones, approximately 73% of them seen once, and the ten largest clones take 1.5% to 2%. Sequenced sample: memory CD4+ T cells sorted from blood. Documented subset: CD45RA-negative fraction. These receptors all come from a woman aged 25 to 39 in good health.

This clone was counted ten times or more. This chain joins TRBV6-1 and TRBJ2-3; no firm D call. The germline V gene has CDR1 MNHNS and CDR2 SASEGT. Between the trimmed V and J ends, which lost 3 bases and 2 bases, there was a span of 15 bases. CDR3 length: 16 residues. The CDR3 nucleotides read TGTGCCAGCAGTGATAGTTTCGGAGATTACACAGATACGCAGTATTTT. Amino acid sequence: CASSDSFGDYTDTQYF.

The chain combines TRBV6-1 with TRBJ1-2; no firm D call. The CDR3 loop spans 15 amino acids. Germline V gene lookup returns CDR1 MNHNS and CDR2 SASEGT. The V end was cut by 0 bases, the J end by 4 bases, with 12 bases between. DNA for the CDR3: TGTGCCAGCAGTGAAGCGGATGGTAGCATCTATGGCTACACCTTC. Protein sequence: CASSEADGSIYGYTF.